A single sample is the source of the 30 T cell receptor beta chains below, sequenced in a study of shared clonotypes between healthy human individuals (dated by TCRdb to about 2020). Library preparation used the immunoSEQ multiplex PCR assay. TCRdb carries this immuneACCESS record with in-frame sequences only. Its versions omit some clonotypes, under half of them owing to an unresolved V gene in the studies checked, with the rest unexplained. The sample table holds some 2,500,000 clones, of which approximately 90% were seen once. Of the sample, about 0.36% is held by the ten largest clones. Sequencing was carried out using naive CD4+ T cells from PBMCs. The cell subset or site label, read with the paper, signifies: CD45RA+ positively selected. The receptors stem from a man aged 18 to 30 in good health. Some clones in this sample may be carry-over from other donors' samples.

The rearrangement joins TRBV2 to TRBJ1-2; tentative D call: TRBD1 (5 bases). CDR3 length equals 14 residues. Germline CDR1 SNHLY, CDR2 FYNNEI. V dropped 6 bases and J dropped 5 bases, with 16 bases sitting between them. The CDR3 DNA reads TGTGCCAGCAGGGCGTCGGGACGGAAATATGGCTACACCTTC. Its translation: CASRASGRKYGYTF.

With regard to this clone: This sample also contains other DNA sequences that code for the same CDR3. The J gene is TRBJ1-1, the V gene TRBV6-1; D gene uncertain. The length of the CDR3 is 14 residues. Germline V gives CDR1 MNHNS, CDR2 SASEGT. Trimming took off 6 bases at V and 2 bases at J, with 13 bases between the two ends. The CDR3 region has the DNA TGTGCCAGCAGCGGTAATGGGTTAAACACTGAAGCTTTCTTT. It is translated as CASSGNGLNTEAFF.

The CDR3: CASSSAGTGGEKLFF. DNA of the CDR3: TGTGCCAGCAGCTCTGCCGGGACAGGGGGTGAAAAACTGTTTTTT. The chain carries TRBV13 and TRBJ1-4; 11 positions match TRBD1. The J segment lost 7 bases and the V segment lost 4 bases, leaving 5 bases of the junction unmatched. The CDR3 has 15 residues. Looked up from germline, CDR1 is PRHDT and CDR2 is FYEKMQ (reference sequence). The full variable domain, completed using reference TRBV13 and TRBJ1-4, is AAGVIQSPRHLIKEKRETATLKCYPIPRHDTVYWYQQGPGQDPQFLISFYEKMQSDKGSIPDRFSAQQFSDYHSELNMSSLELGDSALYFCASSSAGTGGEKLFFGSGTQLSVL.

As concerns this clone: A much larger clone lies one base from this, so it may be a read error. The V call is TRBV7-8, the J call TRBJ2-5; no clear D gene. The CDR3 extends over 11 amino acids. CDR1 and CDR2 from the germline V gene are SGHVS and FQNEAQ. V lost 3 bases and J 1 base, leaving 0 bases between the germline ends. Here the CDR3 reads CASSFQETQYF. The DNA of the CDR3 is TGTGCCAGCAGCTTCCAAGAGACCCAGTACTTC.

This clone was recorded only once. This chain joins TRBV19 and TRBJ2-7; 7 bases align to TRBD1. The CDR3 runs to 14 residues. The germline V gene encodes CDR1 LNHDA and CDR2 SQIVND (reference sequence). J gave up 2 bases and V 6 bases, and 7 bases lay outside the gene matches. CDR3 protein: CASRPGDSPYEQYF. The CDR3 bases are TGTGCCAGTAGGCCAGGGGACAGTCCCTACGAGCAGTACTTC.

DNA for the CDR3: TGTGCCAGCAGTCCCTATCGGGACGTTGCTGGCTACACCTTC. This translates into CASSPYRDVAGYTF. V is TRBV27 and J is TRBJ1-2; D possibly corresponds to TRBD1 (5 bases). CDR3 length equals 14 residues. With 5 bases removed from V and 7 bases from J, the gap between germline ends came to 17 bases. The germline V gene encodes CDR1 MNHEY and CDR2 SMNVEV (reference sequence).

This CDR3 is CASSFGSGTGGNTGELFF. The DNA of the CDR3 is TGTGCCAGCAGCTTCGGGTCCGGAACAGGGGGTAACACCGGGGAGCTGTTTTTT. V is TRBV11-3 and J is TRBJ2-2, with 8 bases aligning to TRBD1. V dropped 3 bases and J dropped 2; count of bases not matched to a gene: 11. The germline gives CDR1 SGHNT, CDR2 YENEEA. The CDR3 loop spans 18 amino acids.

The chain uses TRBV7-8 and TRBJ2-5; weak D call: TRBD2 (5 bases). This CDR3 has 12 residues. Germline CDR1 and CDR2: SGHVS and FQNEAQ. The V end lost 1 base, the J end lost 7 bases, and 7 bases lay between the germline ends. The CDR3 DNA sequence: TGTGCCAGCAGCTTAGTGGAGGTGACCCAGTACTTC. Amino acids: CASSLVEVTQYF.

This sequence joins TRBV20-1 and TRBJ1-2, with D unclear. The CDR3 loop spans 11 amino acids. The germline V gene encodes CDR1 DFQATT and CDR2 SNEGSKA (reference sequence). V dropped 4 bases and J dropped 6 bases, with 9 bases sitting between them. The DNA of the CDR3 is TGCAGTGCTACGAGGGAGAATGGCTACACCTTC. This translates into CSATRENGYTF.

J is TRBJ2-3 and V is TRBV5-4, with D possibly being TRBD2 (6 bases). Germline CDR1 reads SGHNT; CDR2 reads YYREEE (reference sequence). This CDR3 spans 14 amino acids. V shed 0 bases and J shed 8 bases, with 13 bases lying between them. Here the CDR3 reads CASSLGLAIGTQYF. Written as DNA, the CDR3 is TGTGCCAGCAGCTTGGGTCTAGCGATAGGTACGCAGTATTTT.

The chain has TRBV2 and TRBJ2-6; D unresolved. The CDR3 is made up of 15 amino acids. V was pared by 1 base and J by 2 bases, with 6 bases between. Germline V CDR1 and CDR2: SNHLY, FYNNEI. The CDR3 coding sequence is TGTGCCAGCAGTGAAGGTGGGACTGGGGCCAACGTCCTGACTTTC. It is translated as CASSEGGTGANVLTF.

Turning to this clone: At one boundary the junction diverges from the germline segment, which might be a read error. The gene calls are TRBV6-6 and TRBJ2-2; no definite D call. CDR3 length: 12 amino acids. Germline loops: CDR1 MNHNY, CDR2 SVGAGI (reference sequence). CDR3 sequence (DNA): TGTGCCAGCAGCCGGAACATCGGGGAGCTGTTTTTT. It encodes CASSRNIGELFF.

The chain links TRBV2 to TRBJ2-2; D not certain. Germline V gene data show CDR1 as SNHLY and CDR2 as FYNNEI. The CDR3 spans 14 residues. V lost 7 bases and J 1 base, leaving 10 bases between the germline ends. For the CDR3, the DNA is TGTGCCAGCAAGAGAGAAGAGAACACCGGGGAGCTGTTTTTT. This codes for CASKREENTGELFF.

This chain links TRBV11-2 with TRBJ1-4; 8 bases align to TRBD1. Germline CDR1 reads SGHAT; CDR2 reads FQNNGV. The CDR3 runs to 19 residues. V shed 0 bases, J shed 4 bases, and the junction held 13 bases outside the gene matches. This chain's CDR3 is CASSLDLRDRQLFNEKLFF. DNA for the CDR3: TGTGCCAGCAGCTTAGATCTAAGGGACAGGCAACTTTTTAATGAAAAACTGTTTTTT.

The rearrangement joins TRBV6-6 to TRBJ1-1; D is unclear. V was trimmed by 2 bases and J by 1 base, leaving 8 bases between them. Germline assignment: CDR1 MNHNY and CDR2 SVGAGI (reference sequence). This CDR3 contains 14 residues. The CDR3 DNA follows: TGTGCCAGCAGTTACGTCAGAGGGAACACTGAAGCTTTCTTT. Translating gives CASSYVRGNTEAFF.

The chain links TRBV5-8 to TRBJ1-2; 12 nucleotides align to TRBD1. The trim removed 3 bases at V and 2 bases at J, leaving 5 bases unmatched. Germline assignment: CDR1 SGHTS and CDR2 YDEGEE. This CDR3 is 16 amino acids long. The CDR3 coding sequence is TGTGCCAGCAGCTCGGGACAGGGGGCGCGAAACTATGGCTACACCTTC. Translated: CASSSGQGARNYGYTF. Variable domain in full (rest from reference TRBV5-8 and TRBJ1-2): EAGVTQSPTHLIKTRGQQATLRCSPISGHTSVYWYQQALGLGLQFLLWYDEGEERNRGNFPPRFSGRQFPNYSSELNVNALELEDSALYLCASSSGQGARNYGYTFGSGTRLTVV.

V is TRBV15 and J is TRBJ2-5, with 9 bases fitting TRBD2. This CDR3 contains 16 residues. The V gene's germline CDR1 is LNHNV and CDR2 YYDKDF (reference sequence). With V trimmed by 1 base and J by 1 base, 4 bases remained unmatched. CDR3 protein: CATSRVVAGAQETQYF. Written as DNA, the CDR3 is TGTGCCACCAGCAGAGTGGTAGCGGGGGCCCAAGAGACCCAGTACTTC. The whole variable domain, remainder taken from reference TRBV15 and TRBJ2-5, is DAMVIQNPRYQVTQFGKPVTLSCSQTLNHNVMYWYQQKSSQAPKLLFHYYDKDFNNEADTPDNFQSRRPNTSFCFLDIRSPGLGDTAMYLCATSRVVAGAQETQYFGPGTRLLVL.

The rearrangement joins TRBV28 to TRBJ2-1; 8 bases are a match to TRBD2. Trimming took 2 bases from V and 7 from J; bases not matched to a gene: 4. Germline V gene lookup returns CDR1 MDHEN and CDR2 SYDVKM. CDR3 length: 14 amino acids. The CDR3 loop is CASSLGGRRNEQFF. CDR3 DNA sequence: TGTGCCAGCAGTTTAGGCGGGAGGAGAAATGAGCAGTTCTTC.

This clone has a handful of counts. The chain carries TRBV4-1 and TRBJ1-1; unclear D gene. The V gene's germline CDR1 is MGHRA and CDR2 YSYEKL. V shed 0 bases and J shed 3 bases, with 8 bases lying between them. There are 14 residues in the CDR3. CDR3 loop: CASSQDGLYTEAFF. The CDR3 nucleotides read TGCGCCAGCAGCCAAGATGGGCTGTACACTGAAGCTTTCTTT.

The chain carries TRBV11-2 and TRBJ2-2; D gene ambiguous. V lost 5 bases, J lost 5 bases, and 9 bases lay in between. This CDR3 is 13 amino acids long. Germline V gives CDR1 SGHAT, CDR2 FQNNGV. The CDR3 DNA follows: TGTGCCAGCAGCACAACTACGACCGGGGAGCTGTTTTTT. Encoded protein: CASSTTTTGELFF.

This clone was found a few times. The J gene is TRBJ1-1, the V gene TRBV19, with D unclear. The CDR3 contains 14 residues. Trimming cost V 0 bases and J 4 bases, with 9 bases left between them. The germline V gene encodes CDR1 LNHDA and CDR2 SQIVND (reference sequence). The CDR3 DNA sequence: TGTGCCAGTAGTATAGAAGGACGGCTCACTGAAGCTTTCTTT. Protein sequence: CASSIEGRLTEAFF.

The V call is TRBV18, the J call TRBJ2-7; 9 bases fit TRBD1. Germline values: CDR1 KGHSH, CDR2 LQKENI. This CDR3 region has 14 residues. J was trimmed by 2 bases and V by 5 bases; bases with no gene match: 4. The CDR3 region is CASSSGTGTYEQYF. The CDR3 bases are TGTGCCAGCTCATCCGGGACAGGGACCTACGAGCAGTACTTC.

DNA for the CDR3: TGTGCCAGCAGCCTGGCCGGGACAGGCAATGAAAAACTGTTTTTT. This encodes CASSLAGTGNEKLFF. The V gene is TRBV11-2, the J gene TRBJ1-4; 8 bases are a match to TRBD1. Per germline, CDR1 SGHAT and CDR2 FQNNGV. J gave up 5 bases and V 5 bases, and 7 bases lay outside the gene matches. CDR3 size: 15 residues.

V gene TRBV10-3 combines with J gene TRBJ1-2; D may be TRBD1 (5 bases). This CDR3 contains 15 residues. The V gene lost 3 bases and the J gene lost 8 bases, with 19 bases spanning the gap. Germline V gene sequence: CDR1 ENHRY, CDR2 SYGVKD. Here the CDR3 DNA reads TGTGCCATCAGTGACAGTAAGACAGTGATCCTCGGCTACACCTTC. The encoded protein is CAISDSKTVILGYTF.

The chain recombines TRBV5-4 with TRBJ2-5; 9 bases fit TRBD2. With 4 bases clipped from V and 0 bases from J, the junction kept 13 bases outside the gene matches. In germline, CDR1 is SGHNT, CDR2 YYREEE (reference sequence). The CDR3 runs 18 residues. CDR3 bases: TGTGCCAGCAGCCGGGGACTAGCAGAAACCACCTACCAAGAGACCCAGTACTTC. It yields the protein CASSRGLAETTYQETQYF.

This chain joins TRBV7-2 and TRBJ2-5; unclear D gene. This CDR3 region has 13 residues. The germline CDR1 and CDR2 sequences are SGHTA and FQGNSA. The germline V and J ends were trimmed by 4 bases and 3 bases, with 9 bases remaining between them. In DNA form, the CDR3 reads TGTGCCAGCAGCTCTGGCCTAAAAGAGACCCAGTACTTC. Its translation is CASSSGLKETQYF.

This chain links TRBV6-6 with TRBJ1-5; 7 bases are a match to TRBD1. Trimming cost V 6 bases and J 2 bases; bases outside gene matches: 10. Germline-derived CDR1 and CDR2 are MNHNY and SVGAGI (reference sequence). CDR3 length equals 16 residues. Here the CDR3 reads CASRDPTGTGNQPQHF. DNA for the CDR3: TGTGCCAGCAGAGACCCGACAGGGACGGGCAATCAGCCCCAGCATTTT.

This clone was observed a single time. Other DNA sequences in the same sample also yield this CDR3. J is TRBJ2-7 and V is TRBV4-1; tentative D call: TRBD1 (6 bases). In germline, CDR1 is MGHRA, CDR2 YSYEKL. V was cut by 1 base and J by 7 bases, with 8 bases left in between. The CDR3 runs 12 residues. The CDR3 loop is CASSQARGEQYF. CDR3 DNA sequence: TGCGCCAGCAGCCAAGCCAGGGGTGAGCAGTACTTC.

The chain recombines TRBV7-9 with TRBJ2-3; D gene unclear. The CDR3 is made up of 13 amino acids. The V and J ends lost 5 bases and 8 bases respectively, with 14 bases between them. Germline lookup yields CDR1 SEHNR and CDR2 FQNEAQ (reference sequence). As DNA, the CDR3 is TGTGCCAGCAGCCGAATAATAGAAGGTACGCAGTATTTT. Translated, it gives CASSRIIEGTQYF.

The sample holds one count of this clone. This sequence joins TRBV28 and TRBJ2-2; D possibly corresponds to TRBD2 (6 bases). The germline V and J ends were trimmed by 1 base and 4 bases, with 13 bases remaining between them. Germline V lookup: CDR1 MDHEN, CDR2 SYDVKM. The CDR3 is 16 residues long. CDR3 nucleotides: TGTGCCAGCAGTTTATTCCCGGGGGTGGCCACCGGGGAGCTGTTTTTT. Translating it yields CASSLFPGVATGELFF.